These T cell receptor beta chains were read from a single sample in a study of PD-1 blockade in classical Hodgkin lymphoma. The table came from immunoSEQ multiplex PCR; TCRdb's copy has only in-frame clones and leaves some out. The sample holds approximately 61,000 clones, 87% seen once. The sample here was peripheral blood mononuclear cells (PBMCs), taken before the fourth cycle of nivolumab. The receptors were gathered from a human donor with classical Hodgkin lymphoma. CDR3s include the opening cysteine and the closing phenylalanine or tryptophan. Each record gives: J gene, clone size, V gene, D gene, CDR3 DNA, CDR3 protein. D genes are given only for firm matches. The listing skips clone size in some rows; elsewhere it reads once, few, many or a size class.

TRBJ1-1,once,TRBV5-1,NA,TGCGCCAGCAGCTTGGGGACACTGAACACTGAAGCTTTCTTT,CASSLGTLNTEAFF
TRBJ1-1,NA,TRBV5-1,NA,TGCGCCAGCAGCCCACAGTCAGGGAACACTGAAGCTTTCTTT,CASSPQSGNTEAFF
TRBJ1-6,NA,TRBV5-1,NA,TGCGCCAGCAGCTTGGAGGGGTCGCCCCTCCACTTT,CASSLEGSPLHF
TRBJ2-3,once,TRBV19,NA,TGTGCCAGTATCGCAAAAGGGGGTTTTGGGCTCACAGATACGCAGTATTTT,CASIAKGGFGLTDTQYF
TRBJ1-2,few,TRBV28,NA,TGTGCCAGCAGTTTAGATCCGGACCTTATCAACAACTATGGCTACACCTTC,CASSLDPDLINNYGYTF
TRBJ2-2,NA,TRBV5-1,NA,TGCGCCAGCAGCTCACGCCTCGGGGGAACCGGGGAGCTGTTTTTT,CASSSRLGGTGELFF
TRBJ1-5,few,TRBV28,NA,TGTGCCAGCAGGGGGATGGGTAGCAATCAGCCCCAGCATTTT,CASRGMGSNQPQHF
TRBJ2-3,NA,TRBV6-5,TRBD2,TGTGCCAGCAGTTCATTAGCGGGGATCACAGATACGCAGTATTTT,CASSSLAGITDTQYF
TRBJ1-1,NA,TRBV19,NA,TGTGCCAGTAGTCACGCGAACACTGAAGCTTTCTTT,CASSHANTEAFF
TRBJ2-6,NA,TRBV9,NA,TGTGCCAGCAGCGTTGTCTCTGGGGCCAACGTCCTGACTTTC,CASSVVSGANVLTF
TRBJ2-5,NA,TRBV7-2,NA,TGTGCCAGCAGCTTAGGATGGGAGCGGGCCCAAGAGACCCAGTACTTC,CASSLGWERAQETQYF
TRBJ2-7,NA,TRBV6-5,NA,TGTGCCAGCAGTTACCCGGGGTTGGGTTCCAAGGAGCAGTACTTC,CASSYPGLGSKEQYF
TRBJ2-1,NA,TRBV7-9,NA,TGTGCCAGCAGCCGACTAGACGGACGTAATGAGCAGTTCTTC,CASSRLDGRNEQFF
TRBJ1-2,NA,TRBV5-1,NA,TGCGCCAGCAGCTTTACAGGTTCCTATGGCTACACCTTC,CASSFTGSYGYTF
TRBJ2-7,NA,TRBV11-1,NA,TGTGCCAGCAGCTTATGGGTACAGAGCTCCTACGAGCAGTACTTC,CASSLWVQSSYEQYF
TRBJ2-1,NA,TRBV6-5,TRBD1,TGTGCCAGCAGTCCAGACTGGACAGGGTCAGTATTGTTCTTC,CASSPDWTGSVLFF
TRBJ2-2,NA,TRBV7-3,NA,TGTGCCAGCAGCTCCCAGAGGACCGGGGAGCTGTTTTTT,CASSSQRTGELFF
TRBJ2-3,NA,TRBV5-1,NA,TGCGCCAGCAGCTTGGAGGGACTAGATACGCAGTATTTT,CASSLEGLDTQYF
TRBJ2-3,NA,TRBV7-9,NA,TGTGCCAGCAGCCTGCTGGGACCCCAGACAGATACGCAGTATTTT,CASSLLGPQTDTQYF
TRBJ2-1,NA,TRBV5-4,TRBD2,TGTGCCAGCAGCTCCGAGCGGGGGCCTTACAATGAGCAGTTCTTC,CASSSERGPYNEQFF
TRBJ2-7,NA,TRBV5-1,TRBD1,TGCGCCAGCAGCTTGCTGCAGGGGGCCGCCTACGAGCAGTACTTC,CASSLLQGAAYEQYF
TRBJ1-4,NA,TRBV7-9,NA,TGTGCCAGCAGCTTAGAGGGGAATTCTAATGAAAAACTGTTTTTT,CASSLEGNSNEKLFF
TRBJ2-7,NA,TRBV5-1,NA,TGCGCCAGCAGCTTGGGGGTATCGGCCTACGAGCAGTACTTC,CASSLGVSAYEQYF
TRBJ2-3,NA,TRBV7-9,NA,TGTGCCAGCAGCTTATACACAGATACGCAGTATTTT,CASSLYTDTQYF
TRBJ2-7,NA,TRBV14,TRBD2,TGTGCCAGCAGCCAAGACATATCGCTTTCGGGGGGGAGATCGCGGGAGCAGTACTTC,CASSQDISLSGGRSREQYF
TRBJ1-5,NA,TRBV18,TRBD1,TGTGCCAGCTCACCACCAGGGGGCTCTGGTCAGCCCCAGCATTTT,CASSPPGGSGQPQHF
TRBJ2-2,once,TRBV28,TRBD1,TGTGCCAGCAGTTTGATACAGGGGTCCGCCGGGGAGCTGTTTTTT,CASSLIQGSAGELFF
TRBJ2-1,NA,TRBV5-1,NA,TGCGCCAGCAGCTTGGCCCCGGAATACAATGAGCAGTTCTTC,CASSLAPEYNEQFF
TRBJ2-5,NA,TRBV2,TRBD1,TGTGCCAGCAGCGCGACAGGGGGCTGGCGAGAGACCCAGTACTTC,CASSATGGWRETQYF
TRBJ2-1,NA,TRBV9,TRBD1,TGTGCCAGCAGCGTAGAGCTGAGACAGGGGGCGAACAATGAGCAGTTCTTC,CASSVELRQGANNEQFF
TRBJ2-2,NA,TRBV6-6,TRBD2,TGTGCCAGCGGGGCGGGGGGAAGCACCGGGGAGCTGTTTTTT,CASGAGGSTGELFF
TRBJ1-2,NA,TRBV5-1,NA,TGCGCCAGCAGTCCGGACTCGAGCTATGGCTACACCTTC,CASSPDSSYGYTF
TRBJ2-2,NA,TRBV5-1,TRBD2,TGCGCCAGCAGGTGGCTAGCGGGGAACACCGGGGAGCTGTTTTTT,CASRWLAGNTGELFF
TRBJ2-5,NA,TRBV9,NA,TGTGCCAGCAGCGCCTTTCGAGGGGTAAGGGAGACCCAGTACTTC,CASSAFRGVRETQYF
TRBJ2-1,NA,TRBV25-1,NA,TGTGCCAGCAGTGAATCTGCAGACTACAATGAGCAGTTCTTC,CASSESADYNEQFF
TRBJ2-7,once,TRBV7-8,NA,TGTGCCACCAGCGCGGCGTCCTACGAGCAGTACTTC,CATSAASYEQYF
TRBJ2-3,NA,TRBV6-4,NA,TGTGCCAGCAGTGACTGGGCTTCGGATACGCAGTATTTT,CASSDWASDTQYF
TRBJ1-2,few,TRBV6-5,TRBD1,TGTGCCAGCAGTTACTCGGGACAGGGCAACTATGGCTACACCTTC,CASSYSGQGNYGYTF
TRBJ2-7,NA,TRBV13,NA,TGTGCCAGCAGCTCATCCTACGAGCAGTACTTC,CASSSSYEQYF
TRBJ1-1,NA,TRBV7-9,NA,TGTGCCAGCAGCCAGACAGTGAACACTGAAGCTTTCTTT,CASSQTVNTEAFF
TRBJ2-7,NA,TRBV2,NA,TGTGCCAGCAGGTTACAGGAACTGTACGAGCAGTACTTC,CASRLQELYEQYF
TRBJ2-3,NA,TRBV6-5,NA,TGTGCCAGTCGGGGGACAGAGAGCACAGATACGCAGTATTTT,CASRGTESTDTQYF